Detailed here is one T cell receptor beta chain. This sample was included in a study of control samples from healthy donors and cancer patients. Method: immunoSEQ multiplex PCR; TCRdb's copy keeps in-frame clones and lacks some. The sample lists around 13,000 clones; approximately 93% were seen once. The CDR3 consists of 16 residues. CDR1 and CDR2 (germline): SGHKS, YYEKEE (reference sequence). Trimming removed 0 bases from V and 2 bases from J, with 9 bases in between. Sequencing was done on a sample of PBMCs. V is TRBV5-5 and J is TRBJ2-6; D not certain. The source is a man of 80 years or more with lung cancer. Written as DNA, the CDR3 is TGTGCCAGCAGCTTGGTGGTGCAAACTGGGGCCAACGTCCTGACTTTC. Its translation is CASSLVVQTGANVLTF.